This record looks at one TCR beta chain sequence and its context. The sample holds one count of this clone. Its antigen target is currently unknown. Base-call qualities are not available, and no considerably larger clone is one nucleotide away. The cohort consisted of 600 to 750 healthy bone marrow donors. Cohort members were all nominally healthy when sampled, although unrecorded immune exposures were likely present. The donor tested CMV seropositive and was one of the 289 seropositive cohort members. A peripheral blood sample was provided by each donor, and peripheral blood mononuclear cells were used for TCR beta sequencing. Genomic DNA extraction from the blood cell samples was performed with the Qiagen DNeasy Blood Extraction Kit. This specimen belongs to a study of cytomegalovirus exposure and HLA in healthy donors (dated by TCRdb to 2016 to 2017). Background for the entire study: In an earlier analysis of approximately 500 of the donors, 276 Gb of sequence data and 90 million to 120 million unique TCR beta sequences from roughly 180 million T cells were reported. An early release that covered fewer than 750 HLA-typed donors contained about 300 gigabases of sequencing data and 80 million or so unique TCR sequences. Among the approximately 400 genotyped donors, approximately 76% belonged to the genetic ancestry cluster associated with self-reported Caucasian donors. The aim of the study was to test whether cataloging public T cell receptors could identify signatures of past pathogen exposure. The T cell repertoires of 700 or so subjects were profiled by immunosequencing and related to cytomegalovirus serostatus. Along with the roughly 670-subject first cohort, a separate validation cohort of over a hundred different subjects was used. To predict cytomegalovirus infection status, the study combined high-throughput TCR immunosequencing, statistical association of individual TCRs with disease status, and machine learning. A later analysis re-analyzed previously published TCR beta repertoires from roughly 600 donors and added high-resolution HLA genotyping to study TCR occurrence patterns. Rather than drawing on any new phenotypic data, the later analysis identified candidate immune exposures from TCR beta sequences and the way those sequences occurred across donors. An earlier analysis of around 640 of the donors used high-throughput TCR beta sequencing to judge whether each TCR beta V gene segment behaved as functional or pseudogenic. Alongside the repertoire data, information on donor age, sex, ethnicity and CMV serostatus was compiled. Genome-wide SNP genotypes for about 65% of the roughly 700 donors were used in a later genetic analysis, which treated that subset as a discovery cohort. All discovery cohort repertoires had been generated on a single sequencing platform. Class I and class II HLA loci were covered by the typing at four-digit resolution. Typing coverage differed by locus: A, B, C, DRB1 and DQB1 were typed in about 629-640 donors, DQA1 in about 550, DPA1 in some 600, and DPB1 in just under 490. A handful of DR-DQ haplotypes were handled as single units for association and clustering because linkage in the cohort was strong. Across roughly 420 genotyped donors of the cohort, an average of approximately 240,000 unique TCR beta nucleotide sequences per donor were sequenced, and 15% to 20% of those sequences were non-productive. Overall study results and their limits: Because HLA typing was unavailable for some donors at each locus, only the typed subset was used in association tests. Because counts were too low, about 15 rarely observed V segments, including chromosome 9 orphons, were left out of the earlier analysis of some 600 of the donors. Most TCR sequences were seen in very few donors, while some public TCRs were found in many individuals. In vitro tests confirmed that a few of the cytomegalovirus-associated TCR beta chains recognize cytomegalovirus antigens. An earlier analysis of approximately 500 of the donors showed that most TCR beta V segments appeared in productive rearrangements either about 90% or about 30% of the time, which broadly matched IMGT annotations. Correlated functional status among segregating V segments might reflect linkage disequilibrium, but an unknown experimental factor could not be ruled out. In the study, roughly 160 TCR beta chains were listed as associated with cytomegalovirus. In a later analysis, most CMV-associated TCR beta chains were found to appear HLA-restricted, with HLA associations seemingly driven largely by CMV exposure. In this cohort, only TCR beta chains were sequenced, and detectable features were limited by the absence of alpha or paired-chain data. Roughly uniform sequencing depth across donors was assumed in presence/absence analyses, although this assumption may not hold. Cytomegalovirus status was reported to be diagnosed by the classifier with high specificity and sensitivity in both the original and validation cohorts. The only immune exposure information available for the cohort was CMV serostatus. Several of the top co-occurrence clusters appeared to be linked to parvovirus B19, influenza, CMV and Epstein-Barr virus, according to a later analysis. In a later genetic analysis, fewer N-insertions in productive TCRs were reported among donors in an Asian-associated ancestry cluster than the approximately 670-donor mean. According to a later analysis, TCR association rates differed among HLA loci, with DRB1 alleles showing the most associated TCRs and HLA-C alleles showing the fewest. The 87-base-pair reads could not distinguish some IMGT-functional V segments, including TRBV6-2 and TRBV6-3, so those segments were excluded. Assigning TCR associations to individual alleles was difficult when HLA alleles, especially DR and DQ, strongly co-occurred. The authors suggested that the approach could potentially be extended to other disease states and immunological phenotypes. Specific HLA alleles were associated with around 18,000 TCR beta sequences at a false discovery rate of 0.05 in a later analysis. V-gene and J-gene trimming of TCR beta chains was associated with a missense DCLRE1C variant in a later genetic analysis, and the association was replicated in an independent cohort. A group of highly shared sequence variants was considered likely to be a technical artifact of the sequencing pipeline. A further reported finding was that TCR beta sequences accurately predicted the HLA-A and HLA-B alleles for most subjects in the first cohort. Compared with equally common non-associated chains, HLA-associated TCR beta chains in a later analysis were more clonally expanded and had lower generation probabilities.

Libraries were made using the immunoSEQ multiplex PCR assay. For the multiplex PCR, a mixture combining 60 forward primers for TCR Vbeta segments and 13 reverse primers for TCR Jbeta segments was used. A multiplex PCR assay on genomic DNA amplified the CDR3 region of rearranged TCR beta genes. The amplified TCR beta libraries were sequenced on the Illumina HiSeq System as 87-base-pair reads. Per the authors' processing: In a later analysis, some 80 million unique TCR beta chains were counted across the roughly 700 repertoires, and roughly 10 million of these chains were shared by at least two donors. To remove PCR and sequencing errors, raw reads were error-corrected and collapsed into unique sequences using a nearest-neighbor algorithm that merged closely related sequences. V, D and J gene segments were assigned by aligning CDR3 sequences to IMGT reference sequences. For a sequence to be retained, at least a six-nucleotide match to both a V gene segment and a J gene segment was required. A rearrangement was called productive if the CDR3 had no stop codons and remained in frame with V and J, and every other rearrangement was called non-productive. CDR3 was defined according to IMGT convention as the region running from the second conserved V-encoded cysteine to the conserved J-encoded phenylalanine. The earlier analysis of 587 of the donors excluded sequences that lacked an unambiguous match to a single V gene segment. In an earlier analysis of roughly 500 of the donors, V segments were called functional above 56.7% productive rearrangements and were called segregating when the between-donor standard deviation exceeded 5%. A statistical classification framework was developed to diagnose cytomegalovirus status using the catalog of TCR beta chain sequences. In a later analysis, V and J genes were assigned by comparing TCR nucleotide sequences against IMGT/GENE-DB human TR gene sequences. In a later analysis, CDR3 sequences and most-parsimonious VDJ recombination scenarios were assigned using the TCRdist pipeline. In a later analysis, every TCR beta chain was defined by the combination of its CDR3 amino acid sequence and its V-gene family, and reads without a unique V-gene family were dropped. In a later analysis, a few hundred highly shared, low-generation-probability nucleotide sequences were removed to address suspected cross-contamination and a sequencing artifact. A later analysis calculated a clonal expansion index for each public chain from normalized within-repertoire ranks of inferred template counts. Generation probabilities in a later analysis came from a VDJ recombination model fitted to out-of-frame rearrangements, and those results were checked against IGoR. In a later analysis, TCR-TCR, TCR-HLA and TCR-CMV co-occurrence was scored with hypergeometric tests, and a repertoire-size bias correction was applied to TCR pairs. False discovery rates were estimated in a later analysis by permuting HLA or CMV assignments 20 times. In a later analysis, co-occurring TCRs were grouped using DBSCAN, and TCRdist sequence similarity was added for clustering within HLA-allele-positive subsets. Co-occurrence clustering excluded repertoires with fewer than 30,000 or more than 120,000 public chains, plus five with anomalous nucleotide sharing. Imported from immuneACCESS, the table was reduced by TCRdb to in-frame sequences with V and J called. These copies leave out some clones; in studies compared against another copy, an unresolved V gene accounts for under half, and the cause of the remainder is not known. V and J calls plus clone size are reproduced from that table; the DNA served to infer D and trimming. In all, the sample holds about 160,000 clones, and approximately 80% of those were seen once. Together, the top ten hold approximately 2.3% of the sample.

CDR1 and CDR2, per the germline V gene, are WSHSY and SAAADI. Taken from cysteine to phenylalanine, the CDR3 has 15 residues. Of the read, only the CDR3 DNA is kept; its 45 bases are in frame from base 1. V has 6 bases trimmed and J has 5 bases trimmed; junction bases matching no gene number 6. The chain couples TRBV10-2 to TRBJ2-1, and TRBD2 aligns with 11 junction nucleotides. This receptor was obtained from a man between 50 and 59 years old in good health and CMV-seropositive. The sequenced sample was PBMCs. DNA sequence: TGCGCCAGCAGCGCAACTAGCGGGGGTCACAATGAGCAGTTCTTC. This sequence encodes CASSATSGGHNEQFF.